Presented here are 8 T cell receptor beta chains from one specimen sequenced in a study of regulatory T cells in long-lasting Graves disease. Through Arm-PCR of CDR3 regions and iRepertoire HTBI primers, TCR beta libraries were built. TCRdb re-called the multiplex PCR reads through MiXCR, storing one row per CDR3 protein. The data show hundreds of thousands of distinct CDR3 sequences, 16% seen once. Indicated time point: newly diagnosed GD, antithyroid drugs for less than 3 months. From RNA extracted from PBMCs, the TCR library was made. These data were also filed under a second study, of T cells in Graves' hyperthyroidism and ophthalmopathy.

Sample: peripheral blood mononuclear cells (PBMCs), taken at new diagnosis, from a patient treated with antithyroid drugs. All receptors come from a woman aged 25 to 39 with Graves disease.

In its sample, this clonotype was seen many times. The J gene is TRBJ2-1, the V gene TRBV3-1; 7 bases align to TRBD1. The CDR3 extends over 13 amino acids. V dropped 5 bases and J dropped 7; count of bases not matched to a gene: 5. Looked up from germline, CDR1 is LGHDT and CDR2 is YNNKEL (reference sequence). CDR3 sequence: CASSEQGVNEQFF. CDR3 in DNA: TGTGCCAGCAGCGAGCAGGGGGTTAATGAGCAGTTCTTC.

This clonotype was counted many times. This chain uses TRBV12-3 or TRBV12-4 with TRBJ2-7; D might be TRBD2 (6 bases). The V and J ends lost 5 bases and 0 bases respectively, with 14 bases between them. This CDR3 has 15 amino acids. CDR3: CASSPIAVSSYEQYF. The CDR3 DNA follows: TGTGCCAGCAGTCCTATAGCGGTTTCCTCCTACGAGCAGTACTTC.

This clonotype came up a few times. The gene calls are TRBV20-1 and TRBJ2-7, with D perhaps matching TRBD1 (5 bases). Trimming removed 3 bases from V and 6 bases from J, with 12 bases in between. The germline V gene has CDR1 DFQATT and CDR2 SNEGSKA (reference sequence). The length of the CDR3 is 12 residues. This CDR3 is CSASSRALEQYF. CDR3 sequence (DNA): TGCAGTGCTAGTAGCAGGGCCCTCGAGCAGTACTTC.

V usage is TRBV20-1 and J usage is TRBJ2-2; 8 bases line up with TRBD2. The germline V gene has CDR1 DFQATT and CDR2 SNEGSKA (reference sequence). The CDR3 is 14 amino acids. V gave up 2 bases and J gave up 5 bases; unmatched junction bases: 4. The CDR3 coding sequence is TGCAGTGCTAGAAGCGGGAGTTGGACCGGGGAGCTGTTTTTT. It is translated as CSARSGSWTGELFF.

This sequence joins TRBV29-1 and TRBJ1-5; tentative D call: TRBD1 (6 bases). The CDR3 sequence is 13 residues long. Trimming removed 5 bases at V and 7 bases at J, with 15 bases between. The germline gives CDR1 SQVTM, CDR2 ANQGSEA. CDR3 loop: CSVSEGGWQPQHF. DNA for the CDR3: TGCAGCGTTAGCGAAGGGGGTTGGCAGCCCCAGCATTTT.

This clonotype was recorded a few times. The chain combines TRBV18 with TRBJ2-3, with D unclear. V was shortened by 2 bases and J by 12 bases, with 15 bases between the two germline ends. The length of the CDR3 is 13 residues. The germline V gene has CDR1 KGHSH and CDR2 LQKENI. CDR3 bases: TGTGCCAGCTCACCAGGGCTGACCGAACCCCAGTATTTT. Protein product: CASSPGLTEPQYF.

The rearrangement uses TRBV4-1 and TRBJ2-7, with D maybe TRBD2 (6 bases). V dropped 2 bases and J dropped 2 bases, with 7 bases sitting between them. Germline V gene sequence: CDR1 MGHRA, CDR2 YSYEKL. This CDR3 is built from 13 residues. The CDR3 is CASSQPGAYEQYF. In DNA form, the CDR3 reads TGCGCCAGCAGCCAACCGGGGGCCTACGAGCAGTACTTC.

The gene calls are TRBV9 and TRBJ1-3; D is unresolved. The CDR3 totals 14 residues. Trimming shortened V by 0 bases and J by 1 base, and 5 bases separated the two germline ends. The germline CDR1 and CDR2 sequences are SGDLS and YYNGEE. CDR3 residues: CASSVALSGNTIYF. The DNA of the CDR3 is TGTGCCAGCAGCGTAGCTTTGTCTGGAAACACCATATATTTT.